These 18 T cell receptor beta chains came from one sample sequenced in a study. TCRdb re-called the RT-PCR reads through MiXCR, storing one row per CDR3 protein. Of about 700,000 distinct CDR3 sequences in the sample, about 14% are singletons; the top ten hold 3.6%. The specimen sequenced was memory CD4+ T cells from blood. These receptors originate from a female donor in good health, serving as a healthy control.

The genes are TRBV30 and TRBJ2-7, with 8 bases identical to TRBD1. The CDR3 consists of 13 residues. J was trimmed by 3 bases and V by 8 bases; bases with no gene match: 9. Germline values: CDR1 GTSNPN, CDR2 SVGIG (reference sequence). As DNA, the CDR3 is TGTGCCGGTACCGGGACAGGCAACTACGAGCAGTACTTC. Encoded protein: CAGTGTGNYEQYF.

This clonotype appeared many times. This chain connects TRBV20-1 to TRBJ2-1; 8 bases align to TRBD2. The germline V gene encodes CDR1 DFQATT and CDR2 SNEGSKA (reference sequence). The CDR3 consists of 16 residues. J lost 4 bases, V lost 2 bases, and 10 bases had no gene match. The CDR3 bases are TGCAGTGCTAGATTGGCGGGAGGCGCCGCGTACAATGAGCAGTTCTTC. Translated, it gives CSARLAGGAAYNEQFF.

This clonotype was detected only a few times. CDR3 in DNA: TGTGCCAGCAGTGACATGGCAACTAATGAAAAACTGTTTTTT. Amino acid sequence: CASSDMATNEKLFF. V gene TRBV12-3 or TRBV12-4 combines with J gene TRBJ1-4; no firm D call. V was cut by 5 bases and J by 0 bases, with 7 bases left in between. The CDR3 is made up of 14 amino acids.

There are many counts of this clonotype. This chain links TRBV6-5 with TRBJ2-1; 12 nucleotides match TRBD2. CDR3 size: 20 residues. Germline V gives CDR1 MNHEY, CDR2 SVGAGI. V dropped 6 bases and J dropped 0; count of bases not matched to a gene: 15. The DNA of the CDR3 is TGTGCCAGCAGACCTTCACCGGGACTAGCGGGTTCACACTCCTACAATGAGCAGTTCTTC. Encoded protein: CASRPSPGLAGSHSYNEQFF.

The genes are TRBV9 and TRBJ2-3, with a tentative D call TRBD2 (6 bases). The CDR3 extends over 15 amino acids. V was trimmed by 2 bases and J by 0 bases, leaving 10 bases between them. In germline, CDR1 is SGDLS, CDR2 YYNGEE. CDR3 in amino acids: CASSVSGTSTDTQYF. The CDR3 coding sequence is TGTGCCAGCAGCGTTTCAGGGACTAGCACAGATACGCAGTATTTT. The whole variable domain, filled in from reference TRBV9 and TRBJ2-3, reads DSGVTQTPKHLITATGQRVTLRCSPRSGDLSVYWYQQSLDQGLQFLIQYYNGEERAKGNILERFSAQQFPDLHSELNLSSLELGDSALYFCASSVSGTSTDTQYFGPGTRLTVL.

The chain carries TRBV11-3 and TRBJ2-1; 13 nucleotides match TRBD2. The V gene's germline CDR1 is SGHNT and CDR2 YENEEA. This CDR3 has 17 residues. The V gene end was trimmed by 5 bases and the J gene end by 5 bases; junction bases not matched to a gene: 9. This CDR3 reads CASSTWTSGSTDNEQFF. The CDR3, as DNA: TGTGCCAGCAGCACGTGGACTAGCGGGAGTACGGACAATGAGCAGTTCTTC.

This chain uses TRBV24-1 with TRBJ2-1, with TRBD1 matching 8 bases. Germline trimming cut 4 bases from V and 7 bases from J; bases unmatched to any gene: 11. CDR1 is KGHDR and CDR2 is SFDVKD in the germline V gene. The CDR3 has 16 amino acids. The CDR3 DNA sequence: TGTGCCACCAGTGAAACCGGGACAGGCCGGCGGAATGAGCAGTTCTTC. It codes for CATSETGTGRRNEQFF.

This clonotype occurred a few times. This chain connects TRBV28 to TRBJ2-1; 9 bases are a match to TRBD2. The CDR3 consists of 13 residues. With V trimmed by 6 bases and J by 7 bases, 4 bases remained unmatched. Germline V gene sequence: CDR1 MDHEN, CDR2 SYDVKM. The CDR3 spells CASRLSGSNEQFF. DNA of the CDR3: TGTGCCAGCAGACTTAGCGGGAGTAATGAGCAGTTCTTC. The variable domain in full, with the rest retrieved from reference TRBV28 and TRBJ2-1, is DVKVTQSSRYLVKRTGEKVFLECVQDMDHENMFWYRQDPGLGLRLIYFSYDVKMKEKGDIPEGYSVSREKKERFSLILESASTNQTSMYLCASRLSGSNEQFFGPGTRLTVL.

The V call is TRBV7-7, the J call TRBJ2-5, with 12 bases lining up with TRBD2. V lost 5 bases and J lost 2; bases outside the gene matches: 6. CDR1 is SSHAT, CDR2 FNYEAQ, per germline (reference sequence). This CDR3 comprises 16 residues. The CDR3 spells CASSPGLAGNQETQYF. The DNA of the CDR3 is TGTGCCAGCAGCCCAGGACTAGCGGGGAATCAAGAGACCCAGTACTTC.

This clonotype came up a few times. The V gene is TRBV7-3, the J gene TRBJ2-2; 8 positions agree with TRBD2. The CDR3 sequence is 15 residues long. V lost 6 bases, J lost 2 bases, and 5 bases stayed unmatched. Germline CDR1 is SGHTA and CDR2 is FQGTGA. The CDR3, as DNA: TGTGCCAGCAGTCGCGGGGGGTTTAACACCGGGGAGCTGTTTTTT. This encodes CASSRGGFNTGELFF. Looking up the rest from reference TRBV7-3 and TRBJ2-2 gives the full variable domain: GAGVSQTPSNKVTEKGKYVELRCDPISGHTALYWYRQSLGQGPEFLIYFQGTGAADDSGLPNDRFFAVRPEGSVSTLKIQRTERGDSAVYLCASSRGGFNTGELFFGEGSRLTVL.

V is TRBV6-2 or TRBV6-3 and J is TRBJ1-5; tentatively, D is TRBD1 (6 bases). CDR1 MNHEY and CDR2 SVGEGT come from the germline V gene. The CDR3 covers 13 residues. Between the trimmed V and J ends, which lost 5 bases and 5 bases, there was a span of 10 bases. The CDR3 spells CASSDYRDQPQHF. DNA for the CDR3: TGTGCCAGCAGTGACTACAGGGATCAGCCCCAGCATTTT.

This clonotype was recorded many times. Here the CDR3 reads CSVYRDNTGELFF. DNA for the CDR3: TGCAGCGTTTACAGGGATAACACCGGGGAGCTGTTTTTT. V and J are TRBV29-1 and TRBJ2-2, with D perhaps matching TRBD1 (6 bases). Germline assignment: CDR1 SQVTM and CDR2 ANQGSEA. Trimming stripped 5 bases from V and 2 bases from J, with 9 bases between. This CDR3 contains 13 residues.

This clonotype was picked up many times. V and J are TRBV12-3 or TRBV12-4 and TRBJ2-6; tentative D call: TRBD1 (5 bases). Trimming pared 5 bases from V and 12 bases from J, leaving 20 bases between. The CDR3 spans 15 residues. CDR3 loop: CASSQLPRDASVLTF. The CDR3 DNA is TGTGCCAGCAGTCAGTTGCCCAGGGATGCTAGCGTCCTGACTTTC.

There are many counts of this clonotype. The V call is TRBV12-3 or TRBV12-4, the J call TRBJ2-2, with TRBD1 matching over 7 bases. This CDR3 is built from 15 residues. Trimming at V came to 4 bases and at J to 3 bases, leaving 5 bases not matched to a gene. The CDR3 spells CASSSNRGYTGELFF. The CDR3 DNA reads TGTGCCAGCAGTTCAAACAGGGGCTACACCGGGGAGCTGTTTTTT.

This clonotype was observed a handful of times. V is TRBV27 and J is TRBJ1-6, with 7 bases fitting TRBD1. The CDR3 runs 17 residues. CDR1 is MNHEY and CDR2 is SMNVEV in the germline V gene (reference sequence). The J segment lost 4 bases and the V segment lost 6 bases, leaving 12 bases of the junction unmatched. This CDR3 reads CASSLTGLAYYNSPLHF. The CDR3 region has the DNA TGTGCCAGCAGCCTGACAGGGCTCGCCTATTATAATTCACCCCTCCACTTT.

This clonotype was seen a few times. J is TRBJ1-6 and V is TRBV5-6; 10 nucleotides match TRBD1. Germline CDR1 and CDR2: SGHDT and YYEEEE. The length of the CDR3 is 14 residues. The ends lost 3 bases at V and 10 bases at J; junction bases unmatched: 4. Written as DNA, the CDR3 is TGTGCCAGCAGCTGGGACAGGGGTACGTCACCCCTCCACTTT. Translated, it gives CASSWDRGTSPLHF.

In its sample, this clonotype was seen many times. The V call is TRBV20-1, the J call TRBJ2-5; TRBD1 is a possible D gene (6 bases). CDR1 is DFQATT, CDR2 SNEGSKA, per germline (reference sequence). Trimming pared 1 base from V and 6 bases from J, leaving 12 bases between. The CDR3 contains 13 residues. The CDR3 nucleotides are TGCAGTGCTAGAGCCACCGACAGGCAGACCCAGTACTTC. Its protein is CSARATDRQTQYF.

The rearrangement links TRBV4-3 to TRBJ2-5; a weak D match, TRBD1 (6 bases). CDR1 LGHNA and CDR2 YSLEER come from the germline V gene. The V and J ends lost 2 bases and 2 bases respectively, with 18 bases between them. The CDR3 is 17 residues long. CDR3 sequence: CASSQYLTGARQETQYF. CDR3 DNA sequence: TGCGCCAGCAGCCAATATTTGACAGGAGCACGACAAGAGACCCAGTACTTC.